These 17 T cell receptor beta chains share one sample of origin, sequenced in a study of CXCR3-negative and CXCR3-positive naive CD8 T cells. The study made its TRB cDNA libraries by 5' RACE, adding UMI labels. TCRdb processed the 5' RACE reads again and assigns one entry to each CDR3 protein, with no DNA. This listing includes approximately 83,000 distinct CDR3 sequences. Input material: naive CXCR3- CD8+ T cells from blood. Subset noted: CD45RO-CCR7+CD27+CD95- naive CD8+ T cells lacking CXCR3 (TNR3-). Receptors originate from a human donor in good health. Some clones in this sample may be carry-over from other donors' samples.

The chain couples TRBV2 to TRBJ2-5; TCRdb lists TRBD1, though no DNA is available to test this call. The CDR3 contains 17 residues. Germline lookup yields CDR1 SNHLY and CDR2 FYNNEI. CDR3 loop: CASSETRGGPTQETQYF.

The CDR3 protein is CASSLHRGGELFF. The V call is TRBV7-2, the J call TRBJ2-2; TCRdb gives TRBD1 as the D gene, but with no DNA this cannot be confirmed. The CDR3 consists of 13 residues. Germline lookup yields CDR1 SGHTA and CDR2 FQGNSA.

The chain carries TRBV4-3 and TRBJ2-1; there is no DNA to check the TCRdb D call of TRBD1. The CDR3 spans 19 residues. Germline-derived CDR1 and CDR2 are LGHNA and YSLEER. The CDR3 region is CASSQDFRATGIVVNEQFF.

The chain uses TRBV12-3 or TRBV12-4 and TRBJ2-2; as DNA is missing, the TRBD2 call by TCRdb cannot be tested. This CDR3 has 17 amino acids. The CDR3 is CASSSLLAGGYTGELFF.

The chain links TRBV2 to TRBJ2-1; TCRdb indicates TRBD1, and absent DNA this call remains unverified. Germline CDR1 SNHLY, CDR2 FYNNEI. The CDR3 totals 16 residues. CDR3 amino acids: CASSGAWGASYNEQFF.

The chain combines TRBV13 with TRBJ1-1. The germline V gene encodes CDR1 PRHDT and CDR2 FYEKMQ (reference sequence). The CDR3 runs to 13 residues. The CDR3 spells CASSLQMNPEAFF.

The chain employs TRBV29-1 and TRBJ2-5; TCRdb reports TRBD1, a call that lacks DNA to check it against. This CDR3 is 12 amino acids long. From germline, CDR1 is SQVTM and CDR2 ANQGSEA. CDR3 protein: CSVERTQETQYF.

This chain links TRBV5-6 with TRBJ2-7; TCRdb's D gene call, TRBD1, goes unchecked for lack of DNA. CDR1 and CDR2 (germline): SGHDT, YYEEEE. CDR3 length equals 15 residues. The CDR3 reads CASSFVGTGTYEQYF.

The chain combines TRBV28 with TRBJ2-1; TCRdb's assignment of TRBD2 cannot be checked, as there is no DNA. The CDR3 loop spans 14 amino acids. The germline CDR1 and CDR2 sequences are MDHEN and SYDVKM. The CDR3 sequence: CASSTSGGDNEQFF.

The chain carries TRBV5-1 and TRBJ1-3. The germline V gene encodes CDR1 SGHRS and CDR2 YFSETQ. The CDR3 runs 16 residues. CDR3 protein: CASSLEVGREGNTIYF.

The genes are TRBV2 and TRBJ2-1; absent DNA, TCRdb's TRBD1 call cannot be checked. The CDR3 has 14 residues. Germline V gene data show CDR1 as SNHLY and CDR2 as FYNNEI. The CDR3: CASSAGVPYNEQFF.

The chain carries TRBV28 and TRBJ1-4; TCRdb's D gene call, TRBD1, goes unchecked for lack of DNA. Germline values: CDR1 MDHEN, CDR2 SYDVKM. This CDR3 contains 16 residues. CDR3 sequence reads: CASSSPTTGFDEKLFF.

V usage is TRBV7-9 and J usage is TRBJ2-2. In germline, CDR1 is SEHNR, CDR2 FQNEAQ (reference sequence). The length of the CDR3 is 13 residues. The CDR3: CASSFQLLGELFF.

This sequence joins TRBV12-2 and TRBJ2-1. TRBV12-2 is marked as a pseudogene. This CDR3 has 14 amino acids. CDR3 protein: CASRLARTTNEQFF.

The J gene is TRBJ2-7, the V gene TRBV15; TCRdb indicates TRBD1, and absent DNA this call remains unverified. CDR1 is LNHNV and CDR2 is YYDKDF in the germline V gene (reference sequence). The length of the CDR3 is 15 residues. The chain's CDR3 is CATSSRKRDVYEQYF.

The chain has TRBV7-6 and TRBJ2-1; TCRdb's assignment of TRBD1 cannot be checked, as there is no DNA. This CDR3 contains 20 residues. Germline values: CDR1 SGHVS, CDR2 FNYEAQ. CDR3: CASSHPRGMGGGLSYNEQFF.

V and J are TRBV4-1 and TRBJ2-7. The V gene's germline CDR1 is MGHRA and CDR2 YSYEKL. The CDR3 is 14 residues long. This chain's CDR3 is CASSYGQGSYEQYF.